This TCR beta chain was retrieved from a study of CD8+ T cells in alopecia areata. Once RNA had been extracted, it was reverse transcribed into cDNA to act as the sequencing template. Sequenced by immunoSEQ multiplex PCR; TCRdb stores in-frame clones only, minus some. The table has approximately 180,000 clones, approximately 62% seen once. The CDR3 is made up of 13 amino acids. Per the germline V gene, CDR1 is LGHNA and CDR2 is YSLEER. Unmatched junction bases numbered 4, after V lost 4 bases and J lost 7 bases. V usage is TRBV4-3 and J usage is TRBJ1-2; TRBD1 aligns across 9 bases. The sequence was collected from a human donor with alopecia areata. The specimen was CD4+ T cells sorted from blood, collected at week 0. The CDR3 is CASSPGTGSGYTF. The CDR3 DNA sequence: TGCGCCAGCAGCCCCGGGACAGGGAGTGGCTACACCTTC.